This section outlines one T cell receptor beta chain sequence together with its context. The V and J ends lost 4 bases and 1 base respectively, with 14 bases between them. The CDR3 is 15 amino acids. In germline, CDR1 is SGHRS, CDR2 YFSETQ. The record originates from a study of cytomegalovirus exposure and HLA in healthy donors. The study ran its PCR with 60 Vbeta and 13 Jbeta primers. Clones were read by immunoSEQ multiplex PCR, and TCRdb kept only the in-frame ones, dropping some. Of about 280,000 clones listed, approximately 90% are singletons. This chain joins TRBV5-1 and TRBJ2-5; no reliable D call. The sample was PBMCs. The receptor's source is a woman under 30 in good health and CMV-seronegative. CDR3 DNA sequence: TGCGCCAGCAGCGAGGAGCACGGGTTCCAAGAGACCCAGTACTTC. This codes for CASSEEHGFQETQYF.